The present T cell receptor (beta chain) was sequenced within a study of response to subunit inactivated influenza vaccine. General observations from the study: The authors put forward the suggestion that each seasonal influenza vaccination may bring in only a limited number of new T cells.

Of note for this clonotype: What it recognizes is unknown.

MiXCR, applied by TCRdb to the RT-PCR reads, yields one record per CDR3 protein. The sample has under 850,000 distinct CDR3 sequences; under 20% are singletons. The length of the CDR3 is 18 residues. Trimming removed 1 base from V and 0 bases from J; junction bases left unmatched: 7. Sequenced here: PBMCs from blood, sampled roughly 5 days after vaccination. This clonotype originated in a man aged 50-60 years who received an inactivated influenza vaccine. V gene TRBV12-3 or TRBV12-4 combines with J gene TRBJ2-1, with 9 nucleotides matching TRBD2. The CDR3 coding sequence is TGTGCCAGCAGTTTAGAGGGACTAGCATCGAGCTCCTACAATGAGCAGTTCTTC. Translating it yields CASSLEGLASSSYNEQFF.